These 30 T cell receptor beta chains were all obtained from the same sample, sequenced in a study of tumor-infiltrating lymphocytes in primary liver carcinoma. Reverse transcription of approximately 520 ng total RNA with a constant-region primer produced TCR beta cDNA. Construction of TCR beta libraries relied on three successive nested multiplex PCR rounds employing slightly modified ARM-PCR. TRBV1-TRBV30 forward and Cbeta reverse primers drove the first two roughly 10-cycle rounds. TCRdb reprocessed the multiplex PCR reads via MiXCR and lists one record per CDR3 protein. The table includes about 32,000 distinct CDR3 sequences, around 74% detected once. Co-extracting RNA and DNA was done with about 20-34 mg of unsorted bulk tissue as input. Sample: liver tumor tissue from sampling region 4. Described subset: tumor region T4, right-lateral pole. All receptors come from a man aged 35 to 55 with primary liver carcinoma and hepatitis B virus infection.

Comments on this clonotype: Compared with germline, one end of the junction differs, possibly owing to a read error. This chain connects TRBV7-8 to TRBJ2-6, with 8 nucleotides matching TRBD2. The CDR3 is made up of 17 amino acids. Germline V gene data show CDR1 as SGHVS and CDR2 as FQNEAQ. CDR3 region: CASSLDGRGAGTNVPTF. CDR3 sequence (DNA): TGTGCCAGCAGCTTGGACGGGAGGGGGGCTGGGACCAACGTCCCGACTTTC. The full variable domain, rest sourced from reference TRBV7-8 and TRBJ2-6, is GAGVSQSPRYKVAKRGQDVALRCDPISGHVSLFWYQQALGQGPEFLTYFQNEAQLDKSGLPSDRFFAERPEGSVSTLKIQRTQQEDSAVYLCASSLDGRGAGTNVPTFGAGSRLTVL.

With regard to this clonotype: This clone may be a read error of a much larger clone one base away. The genes are TRBV2 and TRBJ2-7; D may be TRBD1 (5 bases). CDR1 and CDR2 (germline): SNHLY, FYNNEI. The CDR3 totals 12 residues. Trimming cost V 8 bases and J 6 bases, with 14 bases left between them. The CDR3 DNA sequence: TGTGCCAGCGGTGTCCAGGGCTGCGAGCAGTACTTC. Its translation: CASGVQGCEQYF.

A word on this clonotype: The conserved phenylalanine or tryptophan is not found at the CDR3 terminus, so this likely reflects a read error. The chain carries TRBV29-1 and TRBJ2-5; maybe TRBD2 (5 bases). Germline CDR1 SQVTM, CDR2 ANQGSEA. CDR3 length: 15 amino acids. V was clipped by 1 base and J by 4 bases, with 16 bases between them. The DNA for the CDR3 is TGCAGCGTTGAAGCGGCCAGGAGGCGAGCAGAGACCCAGTACATC. It is translated as CSVEAARRRAETQYI.

Within the sample, this clonotype is medium-sized. The CDR3 loop reads CASRTGGGGAGELFF. The CDR3 DNA follows: TGTGCCAGCAGGACAGGGGGCGGAGGAGCCGGGGAGCTGTTTTTT. The chain is built from TRBV6-1 and TRBJ2-2; 10 positions match TRBD1. J gave up 6 bases and V 6 bases, and 7 bases lay outside the gene matches. CDR3 size: 15 residues. Germline CDR1 is MNHNS and CDR2 is SASEGT.

This clonotype was counted many times. V is TRBV2 and J is TRBJ2-1; 9 nucleotides agree with TRBD2. Per the germline V gene, CDR1 is SNHLY and CDR2 is FYNNEI. J was trimmed by 4 bases and V by 6 bases; bases with no gene match: 7. CDR3 length: 15 amino acids. In DNA form, the CDR3 reads TGTGCCAGCAGCCAGCTAGCGGGGCAATACAATGAGCAGTTCTTC. Its protein is CASSQLAGQYNEQFF.

Notes on this clonotype: Germline and junction disagree at one end, which may indicate a read error. The chain carries TRBV14 and TRBJ2-7; D gene unclear. The CDR3 sequence is 16 residues long. Germline CDR1 SGHDN, CDR2 FVKESK. This CDR3 is CASNQGPQSSSYEQYF. DNA for the CDR3: TGTGCCAGCAACCAAGGTCCGCAGTCATCCTCCTACGAGCAGTATTTC.

About this clonotype: Because it lacks the conserved phenylalanine or tryptophan at the end, this CDR3 is likely a read error. In DNA, the CDR3 is TGTGCCAGCAGATGGTCGAACGGGCCTCAGTACTTA. This translates into CASRWSNGPQYL. The chain carries TRBV5-6 and TRBJ2-4; D unclear. From germline, CDR1 is SGHDT and CDR2 YYEEEE. This CDR3 has 12 residues. Trimming removed 5 bases from V and 12 bases from J, with 15 bases in between.

By share, this clonotype ranks as medium-sized (0.01 to 0.1%). The chain has TRBV5-5 and TRBJ2-5; no definite D call. Looked up from germline, CDR1 is SGHKS and CDR2 is YYEKEE (reference sequence). Deletions cut 0 bases from V and 5 bases from J, with 14 bases between. The CDR3 runs 15 residues. The CDR3 DNA reads TGTGCCAGCAGCTTGGAATCAGGCCCTAGGGAGACCCAGTACTTC. Translating it yields CASSLESGPRETQYF.

The sample holds many counts of this clonotype. The chain couples TRBV6-1 to TRBJ2-1; D possibly corresponds to TRBD2 (6 bases). The germline V and J ends were trimmed by 8 bases and 8 bases, with 22 bases remaining between them. In germline, CDR1 is MNHNS, CDR2 SASEGT. The CDR3 is 15 residues long. For the CDR3, the DNA is TGTGCCAGCGGATCCGGGACCACATCTAGCGATGAGCAGTTCTTC. As protein: CASGSGTTSSDEQFF.

In its sample, this clonotype was seen many times. The chain is built from TRBV4-2 and TRBJ1-2; 7 positions match TRBD1. The junction had 3 bases not matched to a gene; V was cut back by 3 bases and J by 5 bases. Germline V gene data show CDR1 as LGHNA and CDR2 as YNFKEQ. The CDR3 loop spans 13 amino acids. The DNA for the CDR3 is TGTGCCAGCAGCCATACAGGGGATTATGGCTACACCTTC. As protein: CASSHTGDYGYTF.

Regarding this clonotype: As the CDR3 is not closed by the conserved phenylalanine or tryptophan, this likely results from a read error. The rearrangement links TRBV5-1 to TRBJ2-6, with D possibly being TRBD1 (5 bases). CDR1 is SGHRS and CDR2 is YFSETQ in the germline V gene. Trimming took off 6 bases at V and 6 bases at J, with 13 bases between the two ends. This CDR3 is 14 amino acids long. The CDR3 DNA sequence: TGCGCCAGCAAGGGGATTGCTCTGGCCAACGTCCTGACTTCC. It yields the protein CASKGIALANVLTS.

Only one count was recorded for this clonotype. Likely a read error: the CDR3 ends without its conserved phenylalanine or tryptophan. The chain is built from TRBV29-1 and TRBJ2-6; TRBD1 is a possible D gene (5 bases). The germline V gene has CDR1 SQVTM and CDR2 ANQGSEA. The CDR3 totals 15 residues. The CDR3 nucleotides read TGCAGCGTTGAACTGTGGGGATCTGGGGCCAACTTCCTGACTTCC. Translating gives CSVELWGSGANFLTS.

Details on this clonotype: Sequence at one end of the junction differs from germline and may be a read error. This chain links TRBV11-1 with TRBJ2-7; D possibly corresponds to TRBD2 (6 bases). The CDR3 contains 15 residues. Germline V gives CDR1 SGHAT, CDR2 FQDESV (reference sequence). This chain's CDR3 is CDSSLTGSGEYVQYF. The CDR3 bases are TGTGACAGCAGCTTAACGGGATCGGGAGAATATGTGCAATACTTC.

On this clonotype itself: The junction departs from the called germline gene at one end, perhaps through a read error. This chain links TRBV5-6 with TRBJ2-7; 12 nucleotides align to TRBD2. CDR3 length: 14 residues. Germline V gene sequence: CDR1 SGHDT, CDR2 YYEEEE. The CDR3 is CARSRLAGDGEQYF. CDR3 DNA sequence: TGTGCCAGGAGTAGACTAGCGGGAGATGGAGAGCAGTATTTC.

The chain has TRBV10-3 and TRBJ1-2, with D hard to call. Germline CDR1 ENHRY, CDR2 SYGVKD. CDR3 length equals 13 residues. CDR3 DNA sequence: TGTGCAATCGGTGAGTCTATAGGCTATGGCTACACCTTC. As protein: CAIGESIGYGYTF.

The CDR3 loop is CASSPAGLWPQHF. Written as DNA, the CDR3 is TGTGCCAGCAGTCCTGCAGGGTTATGGCCCCAGCATTTT. The V call is TRBV12-3 or TRBV12-4, the J call TRBJ1-5, with a possible D match to TRBD1 (5 bases). This CDR3 has 13 residues. With 5 bases removed from V and 9 bases from J, the gap between germline ends came to 14 bases.

This clonotype was picked up many times. This rearrangement joins TRBV7-3 to TRBJ2-2; D remains ambiguous. Germline CDR1 and CDR2: SGHTA and FQGTGA. Trimming took off 5 bases at V and 0 bases at J, with 16 bases between the two ends. CDR3 length: 17 amino acids. CDR3 sequence: CASSHDEAVANTGELFF. CDR3 nucleotides: TGTGCCAGCAGCCACGACGAGGCGGTCGCGAACACCGGGGAGCTGTTTTTT. Together with reference TRBV7-3 and TRBJ2-2, the CDR3 gives the full variable domain: GAGVSQTPSNKVTEKGKYVELRCDPISGHTALYWYRQSLGQGPEFLIYFQGTGAADDSGLPNDRFFAVRPEGSVSTLKIQRTERGDSAVYLCASSHDEAVANTGELFFGEGSRLTVL.

As regards this clonotype: One junction end does not reproduce the germline sequence, and a read error may be involved. This chain connects TRBV11-1 to TRBJ2-1; possibly TRBD2 for D (6 bases). Germline CDR1 is SGHAT and CDR2 is FQDESV (reference sequence). This CDR3 has 17 amino acids. The CDR3 here is CANSSPPGGMAFSEQFF. In DNA, the CDR3 is TGTGCCAACAGCTCCCCTCCTGGCGGGATGGCCTTTAGCGAGCAATTCTTC.

Worth noting for this clonotype: One end of the junction does not line up with germline, which may come from a read error. This CDR3 is CASNAGGPSEQSF. CDR3 DNA: TGTGCCAGCAACGCGGGAGGGCCGAGTGAGCAGTCCTTC. J is TRBJ2-1 and V is TRBV11-1; 9 bases match TRBD2. Germline CDR1 SGHAT, CDR2 FQDESV (reference sequence). This CDR3 has 13 amino acids.

V usage is TRBV12-3 or TRBV12-4 and J usage is TRBJ2-3; 10 bases map to TRBD1. The V and J ends lost 7 bases and 2 bases, in that order; junction bases with no gene match: 9. The CDR3 consists of 16 residues. CDR3 sequence reads: CASTFDGTGATDTQYF. CDR3 nucleotides: TGTGCCAGCACCTTTGACGGGACAGGGGCCACAGATACGCAGTATTTT.

This clonotype showed up many times. The chain employs TRBV20-1 and TRBJ2-1; 9 bases match TRBD1. Trimming removed 2 bases from V and 9 bases from J; junction bases left unmatched: 11. From germline, CDR1 is DFQATT and CDR2 SNEGSKA (reference sequence). This CDR3 has 15 amino acids. DNA of the CDR3: TGCAGTGCTAGACACTTGGGGACAGGGATCTCTGAGCAGTTCTTC. The encoded protein is CSARHLGTGISEQFF.

This clonotype showed up many times. This chain uses TRBV28 with TRBJ1-1; D gene ambiguous. The V and J ends lost 6 bases and 1 base respectively, with 12 bases between them. The CDR3 has 14 amino acids. From germline, CDR1 is MDHEN and CDR2 SYDVKM. CDR3 region: CASSLEGGNTEAFF. The DNA for the CDR3 is TGTGCCAGCAGCCTGGAGGGAGGGAACACTGAAGCTTTCTTT.

This chain connects TRBV5-1 to TRBJ2-1, with unresolved D. The CDR3 contains 17 residues. The V end was cut by 1 base, the J end by 0 bases, with 14 bases between. Looked up from germline, CDR1 is SGHRS and CDR2 is YFSETQ. Written as DNA, the CDR3 is TGCGCCAGCAGCTTGAATACGTCGGTGAGCTCCTACAATGAGCAGTTCTTC. Translating gives CASSLNTSVSSYNEQFF. The full variable domain, with the rest looked up from reference TRBV5-1 and TRBJ2-1, is KAGVTQTPRYLIKTRGQQVTLSCSPISGHRSVSWYQQTPGQGLQFLFEYFSETQRNKGNFPGRFSGRQFSNSRSEMNVSTLELGDSALYLCASSLNTSVSSYNEQFFGPGTRLTVL.

This clonotype was seen a handful of times. Here the CDR3 omits its conserved ending phenylalanine or tryptophan, so a read error is the likely source. The chain combines TRBV19 with TRBJ2-1, with 8 bases matching TRBD2. This CDR3 has 15 residues. V lost 5 bases, J lost 4 bases, and 7 bases stayed unmatched. Germline assignment: CDR1 LNHDA and CDR2 SQIVND (reference sequence). The CDR3 DNA is TGTGCCAGTAGTCCTTTAGCGGGACAATACAATGAGCAGTTCTCC. Translation gives CASSPLAGQYNEQFS.

With regard to this clonotype: Its ends do not fully match the called genes, so a read error is possible. The chain links TRBV28 to TRBJ1-5; D remains unclear. The CDR3 is 13 amino acids. Germline-derived CDR1 and CDR2 are MDHEN and SYDVKM. CDR3 nucleotide sequence: TGTGTCAGCGCAGCCCTAACCTATTCACCCCAGCATTTT. It specifies CVSAALTYSPQHF. Drawing the rest from reference TRBV28 and TRBJ1-5, the complete variable domain is DVKVTQSSRYLVKRTGEKVFLECVQDMDHENMFWYRQDPGLGLRLIYFSYDVKMKEKGDIPEGYSVSREKKERFSLILESASTNQTSMYLCVSAALTYSPQHFGDGTRLSIL.

The J gene is TRBJ1-1, the V gene TRBV29-1; possibly TRBD1 for D (5 bases). Germline assignment: CDR1 SQVTM and CDR2 ANQGSEA. The V gene lost 8 bases and the J gene lost 6 bases, with 25 bases spanning the gap. The CDR3 runs 15 residues. The CDR3 DNA sequence: TGCAGCCTTAGTCCAGGGTCGGGTATGGTCGCTGAAGCTTTCTTT. Its translation: CSLSPGSGMVAEAFF.

The CDR3 DNA follows: TGTGCCAGCTCACCAGAGGGACGGGGATCTACGGCTTTCTTT. Its translation: CASSPEGRGSTAFF. The chain recombines TRBV18 with TRBJ1-1; a possible D gene is TRBD1 (5 bases). Between the trimmed V and J ends, which lost 2 bases and 11 bases, there was a span of 18 bases. The CDR3 runs 14 residues. The germline CDR1 and CDR2 sequences are KGHSH and LQKENI.

This clonotype was detected once. One end of the junction does not line up with germline, which may come from a read error. CDR3 DNA sequence: TGTGACAGCAGTCATGGACTAGTTCAAGGGACCCAGTACTTC. Residues: CDSSHGLVQGTQYF. J is TRBJ2-5 and V is TRBV6-1; 7 bases line up with TRBD2. CDR1 is MNHNS, CDR2 SASEGT, per germline. There are 14 residues in the CDR3.

With respect to this clonotype: The CDR3 end shows no conserved phenylalanine or tryptophan, and so a read error is likely. The chain joins TRBV12-3 or TRBV12-4 to TRBJ1-1; D is possibly TRBD1 (5 bases). The CDR3 has 13 residues. The CDR3 sequence: CVNSRQLNAEAFL. In nucleotides, the CDR3 is TGTGTCAACAGTCGACAGTTGAACGCTGAAGCTTTCCTT.

Only a few counts were recorded for this clonotype. The junction departs from the called germline gene at one end, perhaps through a read error. J is TRBJ1-5 and V is TRBV10-2; D unresolved. Per germline, CDR1 WSHSY and CDR2 SAAADI. The CDR3 totals 14 residues. The CDR3 coding sequence is TGCGCCGGCAGTGAGATCGCAGGCGATCAGCCCCAGCATTTT. Protein sequence: CAGSEIAGDQPQHF.